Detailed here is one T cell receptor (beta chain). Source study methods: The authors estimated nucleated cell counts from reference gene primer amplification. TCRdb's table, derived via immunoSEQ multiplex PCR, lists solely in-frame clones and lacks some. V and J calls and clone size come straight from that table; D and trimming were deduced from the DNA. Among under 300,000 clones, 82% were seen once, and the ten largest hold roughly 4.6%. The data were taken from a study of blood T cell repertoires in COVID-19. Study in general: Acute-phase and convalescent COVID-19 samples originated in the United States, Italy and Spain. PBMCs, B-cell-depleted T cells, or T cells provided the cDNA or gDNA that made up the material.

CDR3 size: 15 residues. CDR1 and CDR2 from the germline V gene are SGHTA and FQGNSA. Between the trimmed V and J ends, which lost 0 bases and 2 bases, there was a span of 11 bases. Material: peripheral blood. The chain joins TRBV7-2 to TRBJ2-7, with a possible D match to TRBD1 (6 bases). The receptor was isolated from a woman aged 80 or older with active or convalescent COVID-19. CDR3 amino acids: CASSLAGTHPYEQYF. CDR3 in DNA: TGTGCCAGCAGCTTAGCGGGGACACACCCCTACGAGCAGTACTTC.